Here is one T cell receptor (beta chain) with its context. Antigen: not known. The authors gated naive CD8+ T cells as CD45RO-CCR7+CD27+CD95-. The data were obtained in a study of CXCR3-negative and CXCR3-positive naive CD8 T cells. Regarding the study as a whole: The TRB CDR3s that CXCR3-positive naive cells carried were more hydrophobic than those of CXCR3-negative naive cells.

Carrying UMI labels, the TRB cDNA libraries were prepared through 5' RACE. TCRdb derives one entry per CDR3 protein from the 5' RACE reads, leaving out DNA. The sample includes some 110,000 distinct CDR3 sequences. The length of the CDR3 is 14 residues. From germline, CDR1 is WSHSY and CDR2 SAAADI. The specimen was naive CXCR3+ CD8+ T cells from blood. The sample's subset: CD45RO-CCR7+CD27+CD95- naive CD8+ T cells expressing CXCR3 (TNR3+). The TCR was taken from a human donor in good health. Some clones in this sample may be carry-over from other donors' samples. The V and J genes are TRBV10-2 and TRBJ2-7; without DNA, the TCRdb call of TRBD1 cannot be checked. The CDR3 here is CASSAAGQTYEQYF.